This TCR beta chain was found in a study of post-analysis software for immune sequencing data. Of note for this clonotype: The antigen is not known.

Libraries were made from TCR beta cDNA, and they carried unique molecular identifiers. T cells numbering 1 to 10 million yielded cDNA molecules that totaled roughly 500,000. TCRdb re-derived calls from the PCR reads in MiXCR, one entry per CDR3 protein. The data show approximately 770,000 distinct CDR3 sequences, roughly 50% seen once. Study findings and constraints: There was significantly lower normalized Chao1 diversity in multiple sclerosis patients than in controls.

The source of this sequence is a girl aged 10 to 17 with multiple sclerosis. Material for sequencing was blood.

This CDR3 reads CAISLSAGQETQYF. The CDR3 bases are TGTGCCATCAGTCTGTCAGCAGGTCAAGAGACCCAGTACTTC. The chain couples TRBV10-3 to TRBJ2-5, with no clear D. V lost 5 bases, J lost 2 bases, and 12 bases lay in between. The CDR3 consists of 14 residues. Per germline, CDR1 ENHRY and CDR2 SYGVKD.